The 30 T cell receptor beta chains below come from one sample, sequenced in a study of read filtering for tumor transcriptome and immune sequencing. This library used around 400 ng RNA and molecular barcoded adaptors spanning alpha/delta and beta/gamma chains. Each CDR3 protein gets one entry after TCRdb re-called the reads with MiXCR. The table shows 75,000 to 90,000 distinct CDR3 sequences, with roughly an eighth occurring only once. Sequencing was done on a sample of a population of CD138-negative cells sorted from bone marrow. These receptors all stem from a donor over 35 with multiple myeloma.

This clonotype was seen many times. This chain links TRBV12-5 with TRBJ2-3; TRBD2 agrees at 14 bases. Germline V gives CDR1 LGHNT, CDR2 FRNRAP. Losses at the gene ends were 5 bases for V and 7 bases for J; bases not matched to a gene: 5. The CDR3 length is 15 residues. The DNA for the CDR3 is TGTGCTAGTGGTACGGGACTAGCGGGAGAAAATACGCAGTATTTT. Protein: CASGTGLAGENTQYF.

This clonotype showed up many times. Since a much larger clone is just one base distant, this may be a read error. The chain combines TRBV5-1 with TRBJ2-1, with a tentative D call TRBD1 (5 bases). CDR3 length equals 15 residues. Germline CDR1 reads SGHRS; CDR2 reads YFSETQ. The CDR3 protein is CASSLQAISYNGQFF. The CDR3, as DNA: TGCGCCAGCAGCCTACAGGCGATCTCCTACAATGGGCAGTTCTTC.

Ten or more counts support this clonotype. The rearrangement uses TRBV5-1 and TRBJ2-1; 12 nucleotides match TRBD1. There are 15 residues in the CDR3. Per the germline V gene, CDR1 is SGHRS and CDR2 is YFSETQ. With 2 bases clipped from V and 9 bases from J, the junction kept 6 bases outside the gene matches. This CDR3 reads CASSLPGQGASEQFF. CDR3 DNA sequence: TGCGCCAGCAGCTTACCGGGACAGGGGGCTAGTGAGCAGTTCTTC.

In this sample, this clonotype turned up a few times. The DNA of the CDR3 is TGCGCCAGCAGCCCGGGACAGAATCCCTACGAGCAGTACTTC. It codes for CASSPGQNPYEQYF. The chain is built from TRBV10-1 and TRBJ2-7; 7 positions match TRBD1. The V gene's germline CDR1 is WNHNN and CDR2 SYGVQD (reference sequence). The CDR3 runs to 14 residues. Germline trimming cut 6 bases from V and 2 bases from J; bases unmatched to any gene: 7.

This clonotype has ten or more counts. This chain uses TRBV7-8 with TRBJ2-1; 9 bases map to TRBD2. The germline V gene encodes CDR1 SGHVS and CDR2 FQNEAQ. Germline trimming cut 1 base from V and 8 bases from J; bases unmatched to any gene: 6. The CDR3 has 15 residues. CDR3 bases: TGTGCCAGCAGCTTAGGTGGCGGGAGGGAATATGAGCAGTTCTTC. Protein sequence: CASSLGGGREYEQFF.

The chain couples TRBV5-1 to TRBJ2-6; D call uncertain. CDR3 length equals 15 residues. Deletions cut 0 bases from V and 1 base from J, with 5 bases between. Germline V gives CDR1 SGHRS, CDR2 YFSETQ. CDR3 region: CASSLDGSGANVLTF. CDR3 sequence (DNA): TGCGCCAGCAGCTTGGACGGATCTGGGGCCAACGTCCTGACTTTC.

A note on this clonotype: Germline is not matched at one junction end, which may reflect a read error. The rearrangement joins TRBV7-2 to TRBJ2-5; D is perhaps TRBD1 (6 bases). The length of the CDR3 is 15 residues. Germline lookup yields CDR1 SGHTA and CDR2 FQGNSA. The DNA for the CDR3 is TGTGTCAGCAGCTCTGGATGGGTCAGGGGAGAGCCCCAGTACTTC. Amino acid sequence: CVSSSGWVRGEPQYF.

This clonotype was observed many times. The chain has TRBV9 and TRBJ2-7; D perhaps matches TRBD2 (5 bases). V was clipped by 1 base and J by 4 bases, with 9 bases between them. The CDR3 extends over 13 amino acids. Germline CDR1 is SGDLS and CDR2 is YYNGEE. The CDR3: CASSVTSGYEQYF. DNA of the CDR3: TGTGCCAGCAGCGTAACCTCGGGGTACGAGCAGTACTTC.

To note about this clonotype: A read error may produce the germline difference seen at one junction end. The chain is built from TRBV12-3 or TRBV12-4 and TRBJ2-1; perhaps TRBD1 as D (6 bases). This CDR3 comprises 13 residues. The CDR3 region is CASSHAWTDPGIF. Here the CDR3 DNA reads TGTGCCAGCAGTCATGCTTGGACAGACCCGGGCATCTTC.

As for this clonotype: This may be a read error, as it is one base from a much larger clone. This chain connects TRBV7-9 to TRBJ1-2; D is perhaps TRBD1 (5 bases). CDR1 SEHNR and CDR2 FQNEAQ come from the germline V gene (reference sequence). This CDR3 is built from 13 residues. The CDR3 DNA reads TGTGCCGGCAGCTTAGGAGAGGGGAGTGGCTACACCTTC. Its translation: CAGSLGEGSGYTF.

In this sample, this clonotype turned up many times. The V gene is TRBV5-1, the J gene TRBJ1-4; D possibly corresponds to TRBD1 (6 bases). The CDR3 runs 14 residues. The V gene's germline CDR1 is SGHRS and CDR2 YFSETQ. V lost 0 bases, J lost 8 bases, and 11 bases lay in between. Written as DNA, the CDR3 is TGCGCCAGCAGCTTGGGGGCAGGGGAAGAAAAACTGTTTTTT. It codes for CASSLGAGEEKLFF. The full variable domain, its missing parts supplied by reference TRBV5-1 and TRBJ1-4, is KAGVTQTPRYLIKTRGQQVTLSCSPISGHRSVSWYQQTPGQGLQFLFEYFSETQRNKGNFPGRFSGRQFSNSRSEMNVSTLELGDSALYLCASSLGAGEEKLFFGSGTQLSVL.

The rearrangement links TRBV5-1 to TRBJ2-1; a possible D gene is TRBD2 (6 bases). The CDR3 extends over 15 amino acids. The germline V gene encodes CDR1 SGHRS and CDR2 YFSETQ. Trimming pared 4 bases from V and 5 bases from J, leaving 16 bases between. The CDR3 DNA reads TGCGCCAGCAGCCTGCTCGGGAGTGACGACAATGAGCAGTTCTTC. Translation gives CASSLLGSDDNEQFF. The full variable domain, completed using reference TRBV5-1 and TRBJ2-1, is KAGVTQTPRYLIKTRGQQVTLSCSPISGHRSVSWYQQTPGQGLQFLFEYFSETQRNKGNFPGRFSGRQFSNSRSEMNVSTLELGDSALYLCASSLLGSDDNEQFFGPGTRLTVL.

This clonotype came up many times. CDR3 residues: CGNRLAGGPYEQYF. Here the CDR3 DNA reads TGTGGCAACCGACTAGCGGGAGGGCCGTACGAGCAGTACTTC. The chain combines TRBV24-1 with TRBJ2-7, with 14 bases lining up with TRBD2. Per germline, CDR1 KGHDR and CDR2 SFDVKD. The CDR3 covers 14 residues.

The CDR3 sequence is CASSKGDRRSGNTIYF. For the CDR3, the DNA is TGTGCCAGTAGTAAGGGGGACAGACGGTCTGGAAACACCATATATTTT. The chain has TRBV19 and TRBJ1-3; 7 nucleotides align to TRBD1. The CDR3 extends over 16 amino acids. V lost 4 bases, J lost 1 base, and 7 bases stayed unmatched. Germline V gives CDR1 LNHDA, CDR2 SQIVND (reference sequence).

This clonotype was recorded at least ten times. The V call is TRBV7-9, the J call TRBJ1-1; D gene ambiguous. Trimming stripped 6 bases from V and 5 bases from J, with 7 bases between. Germline lookup yields CDR1 SEHNR and CDR2 FQNEAQ (reference sequence). The CDR3 spans 11 residues. The CDR3 is CASSFETEAFF. CDR3 nucleotide sequence: TGTGCCAGCAGTTTCGAGACTGAAGCTTTCTTT.

This clonotype was seen only a few times. Possible read error: a much larger clone is one base away. In DNA, the CDR3 is TGCGCCAGCAGCCCGGCAGGGGGGTTTCGGCCCCAGCATTTT. Amino acids: CASSPAGGFRPQHF. This rearrangement joins TRBV5-1 to TRBJ1-5; 7 nucleotides agree with TRBD1. Trimming took 4 bases from V and 9 from J; bases not matched to a gene: 10. The CDR3 consists of 14 residues. CDR1 and CDR2 (germline): SGHRS, YFSETQ.

This clonotype was detected many times. The genes are TRBV18 and TRBJ2-5, with D perhaps given as TRBD1 or TRBD2 (5 bases each). V was trimmed by 4 bases and J by 1 base, leaving 19 bases between them. Per the germline V gene, CDR1 is KGHSH and CDR2 is LQKENI. The CDR3 length is 17 residues. The CDR3 here is CASSRTLGTGTQETQYF. In DNA form, the CDR3 reads TGTGCCAGCTCACGTACCCTAGGGACGGGAACCCAAGAGACCCAGTACTTC.

This clonotype was observed many times. The rearrangement joins TRBV6-5 to TRBJ2-3; 8 bases are a match to TRBD1. Germline CDR1 is MNHEY and CDR2 is SVGAGI. CDR3 length: 13 amino acids. With 8 bases clipped from V and 3 bases from J, the junction kept 4 bases outside the gene matches. DNA of the CDR3: TGTGCCAGCTCGGGACAGGCTACAGATACGCAGTATTTT. Its protein is CASSGQATDTQYF.

This clonotype was detected ten times or more. This chain connects TRBV29-1 to TRBJ2-5; unclear D gene. V was pared by 6 bases and J by 3 bases, with 14 bases between. Germline CDR1 is SQVTM and CDR2 is ANQGSEA. CDR3 length: 13 residues. The DNA of the CDR3 is TGCAGCGTGGACGGGCCAAGAGAAGAGACCCAGTACTTC. This codes for CSVDGPREETQYF. The variable domain in full, with the rest retrieved from reference TRBV29-1 and TRBJ2-5, is SAVISQKPSRDICQRGTSLTIQCQVDSQVTMMFWYRQQPGQSLTLIATANQGSEATYESGFVIDKFPISRPNLTFSTLTVSNMSPEDSSIYLCSVDGPREETQYFGPGTRLLVL.

At least ten counts were recorded for this clonotype. The chain couples TRBV5-1 to TRBJ2-1, with D maybe TRBD1 (6 bases). The V gene's germline CDR1 is SGHRS and CDR2 YFSETQ. V gave up 2 bases and J gave up 9 bases, with 18 bases separating them. The CDR3 is 15 amino acids. CDR3 coding DNA: TGCGCCAGCAGCTTAGCCAGAGCAGGGGTCGGTGAGCAGTTCTTC. It translates to CASSLARAGVGEQFF.

This clonotype was seen many times. The chain combines TRBV20-1 with TRBJ2-7; 8 bases match TRBD1. Germline V gene lookup returns CDR1 DFQATT and CDR2 SNEGSKA (reference sequence). Losses at the gene ends were 0 bases for V and 3 bases for J; bases not matched to a gene: 7. This CDR3 contains 15 residues. The CDR3 spells CSARDQRTGFYEQYF. CDR3 DNA: TGCAGTGCTAGAGATCAGAGGACAGGGTTCTACGAGCAGTACTTC.

The chain recombines TRBV3-1 with TRBJ1-2, with D unclear. V gave up 3 bases and J gave up 5 bases, with 19 bases separating them. This CDR3 spans 16 amino acids. CDR1 is LGHDT and CDR2 is YNNKEL in the germline V gene (reference sequence). The CDR3 DNA sequence: TGTGCCAGCAGCCACCGAGGTGGAGGAGGAGGGTATGGCTACACCTTC. Amino acids: CASSHRGGGGGYGYTF.

The CDR3 reads CASSQDSRANSPLHF. CDR3 bases: TGTGCCAGCAGCCAAGATAGCCGTGCTAATTCACCCCTCCACTTT. The rearrangement uses TRBV3-1 and TRBJ1-6; D is uncertain. This CDR3 contains 15 residues. Germline V gives CDR1 LGHDT, CDR2 YNNKEL (reference sequence). V was clipped by 0 bases and J by 6 bases, with 9 bases between them. Full variable domain (remainder filled in from reference TRBV3-1 and TRBJ1-6): DTAVSQTPKYLVTQMGNDKSIKCEQNLGHDTMYWYKQDSKKFLKIMFSYNNKELIINETVPNRFSPKSPDKAHLNLHINSLELGDSAVYFCASSQDSRANSPLHFGNGTRLTVT.

This clonotype was detected ten times or more. The J gene is TRBJ1-5, the V gene TRBV6-2 or TRBV6-3, with 7 bases that match TRBD1. The germline V gene encodes CDR1 MNHEY and CDR2 SVGEGT. The CDR3 consists of 14 residues. V shed 2 bases, J shed 11 bases, and the junction held 9 bases outside the gene matches. The CDR3 region is CASSYTRGIWTQHF. CDR3 bases: TGTGCCAGCAGTTACACCAGGGGGATTTGGACCCAGCATTTT.

The sample holds many counts of this clonotype. The chain recombines TRBV9 with TRBJ2-1; TRBD2 aligns across 10 bases. Per germline, CDR1 SGDLS and CDR2 YYNGEE. The CDR3 spans 15 residues. V lost 0 bases and J lost 7; bases outside the gene matches: 4. CDR3 nucleotides: TGTGCCAGCAGCGTAGAACCTAGCGGGAGTAATGAGCAGTTCTTC. Amino acid sequence: CASSVEPSGSNEQFF.

There are many counts of this clonotype. V usage is TRBV29-1 and J usage is TRBJ2-1; the D is unclear. The CDR3 is made up of 12 amino acids. V lost 5 bases, J lost 9 bases, and 14 bases lay in between. Germline CDR1 SQVTM, CDR2 ANQGSEA. Here the CDR3 reads CSVSPPGSEQFF. The DNA of the CDR3 is TGCAGCGTTTCGCCCCCAGGAAGTGAGCAGTTCTTC.

The table lists this clonotype with many counts. The J gene is TRBJ2-1, the V gene TRBV24-1, with D perhaps matching TRBD1 or TRBD2 (5 bases each). The V gene's germline CDR1 is KGHDR and CDR2 SFDVKD. Deletions cut 5 bases from V and 0 bases from J, with 10 bases between. The CDR3 length is 15 residues. CDR3 nucleotides: TGTGCCACCAGTGGGGGACCGGACTCCTACAATGAGCAGTTCTTC. This gives the protein CATSGGPDSYNEQFF.

This clonotype was seen many times. The rearrangement uses TRBV28 and TRBJ2-1; perhaps D is TRBD1 or TRBD2 (5 bases each). From germline, CDR1 is MDHEN and CDR2 SYDVKM. The CDR3 consists of 16 residues. Between the trimmed V and J ends, which lost 3 bases and 5 bases, there was a span of 17 bases. CDR3: CASSFILGRGHNEQFF. Here the CDR3 DNA reads TGTGCCAGCAGTTTTATACTGGGACGCGGCCACAATGAGCAGTTCTTC.

There are many counts of this clonotype. The gene calls are TRBV5-1 and TRBJ1-5; D uncertain. Trimming removed 0 bases from V and 2 bases from J, with 9 bases in between. Germline CDR1 SGHRS, CDR2 YFSETQ. There are 15 residues in the CDR3. This chain's CDR3 is CASSLGEGGNQPQHF. The CDR3 nucleotides are TGCGCCAGCAGCTTGGGAGAGGGTGGCAATCAGCCCCAGCATTTT.

The chain links TRBV5-1 to TRBJ2-1, with D possibly matching TRBD1 (6 bases). The CDR3 covers 15 residues. Per the germline V gene, CDR1 is SGHRS and CDR2 is YFSETQ. Trimming pared 0 bases from V and 4 bases from J, leaving 11 bases between. The CDR3 nucleotides are TGCGCCAGCAGCTTGGTTTCGCAGGGGTACAATGAGCAGTTCTTC. It specifies CASSLVSQGYNEQFF.